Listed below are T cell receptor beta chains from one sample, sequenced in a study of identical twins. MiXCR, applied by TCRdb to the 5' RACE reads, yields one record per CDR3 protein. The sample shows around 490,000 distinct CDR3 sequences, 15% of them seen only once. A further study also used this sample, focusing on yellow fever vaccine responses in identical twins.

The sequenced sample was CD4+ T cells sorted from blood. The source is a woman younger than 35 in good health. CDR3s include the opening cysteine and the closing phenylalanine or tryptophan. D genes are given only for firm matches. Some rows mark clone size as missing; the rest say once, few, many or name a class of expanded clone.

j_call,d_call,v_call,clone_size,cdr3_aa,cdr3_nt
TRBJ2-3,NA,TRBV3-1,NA,CASCEHSSFSTDTQYF,TGTGCCAGCTGCGAGCACTCTTCTTTTAGCACAGATACGCAGTATTTT
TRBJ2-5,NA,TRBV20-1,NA,CSARWGTETQYF,TGCAGTGCTAGATGGGGTACGGAGACCCAGTACTTC
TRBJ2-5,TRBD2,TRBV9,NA,CASSVGVAGGPGETQYF,TGTGCCAGCAGCGTAGGAGTAGCGGGAGGGCCAGGGGAGACCCAGTACTTC
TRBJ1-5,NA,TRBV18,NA,CASSPPWSGNQPQHF,TGTGCCAGCTCACCACCGTGGAGCGGCAATCAGCCCCAGCATTTT
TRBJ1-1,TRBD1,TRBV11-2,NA,CASSQGTGANTEAFF,TGTGCCAGCAGCCAAGGGACAGGAGCGAACACTGAAGCTTTCTTT
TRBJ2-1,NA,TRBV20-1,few,CSASPTGPQGLFF,TGCAGTGCTAGTCCAACTGGACCCCAGGGGCTGTTCTTC
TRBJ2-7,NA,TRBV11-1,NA,CASSLGGTGTTTRFYEQYF,TGTGCCAGCAGCTTGGGGGGTACCGGGACAACCACTCGGTTTTACGAGCAGTACTTC
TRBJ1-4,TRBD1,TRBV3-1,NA,CASSKYRDRRGGKLFF,TGTGCCAGCAGCAAGTACCGGGACAGAAGGGGTGGAAAACTGTTTTTT
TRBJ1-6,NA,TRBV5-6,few,CASSLDPGHDSPLHF,TGTGCCAGCAGCTTGGACCCAGGGCACGATTCACCCCTCCACTTT
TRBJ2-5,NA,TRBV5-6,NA,CASSLNRVVGYQETQYF,TGTGCCAGCAGCTTGAACAGGGTAGTGGGGTACCAAGAGACCCAGTACTTC
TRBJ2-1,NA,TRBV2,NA,CASSGEDNEQFF,TGTGCCAGCAGTGGTGAGGACAATGAGCAGTTCTTC
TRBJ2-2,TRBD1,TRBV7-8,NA,CASSRIIGQVGTGELFF,TGTGCCAGCAGCCGAATCATTGGACAGGTCGGGACCGGGGAGCTGTTTTTT
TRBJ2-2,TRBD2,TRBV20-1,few,CSVKVVAGNTGELFF,TGCAGTGTCAAGGTGGTAGCGGGGAACACCGGGGAGCTGTTTTTT
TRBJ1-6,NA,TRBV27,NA,CASSRYSSGSPLHF,TGTGCCAGCAGCCGTTATTCGTCTGGGTCACCCCTCCACTTT
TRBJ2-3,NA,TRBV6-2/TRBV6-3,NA,CASSYLPGSRDTQYF,TGTGCCAGCAGTTACCTCCCAGGGTCCAGAGATACGCAGTATTTT
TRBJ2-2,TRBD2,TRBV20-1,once,CSALAGGTTGELFF,TGCAGTGCTTTAGCGGGGGGAACCACCGGGGAGCTGTTTTTT
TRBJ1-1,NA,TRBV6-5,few,CACRASGTEAFF,TGTGCCTGCAGGGCCTCGGGCACTGAAGCTTTCTTT
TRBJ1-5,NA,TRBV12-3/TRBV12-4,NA,CASRVQNQPQHF,TGTGCCAGCAGGGTCCAAAATCAGCCCCAGCATTTT
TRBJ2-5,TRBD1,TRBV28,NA,CASSLAGTGVRTQYF,TGTGCCAGCAGTTTAGCCGGGACAGGGGTGAGGACCCAGTACTTC
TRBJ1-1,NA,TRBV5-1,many,CASSLKGDTAFF,TGCGCCAGCAGCTTGAAGGGGGATACAGCTTTCTTT
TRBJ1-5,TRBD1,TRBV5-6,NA,CAISPGQVRQPQHF,TGTGCCATCAGCCCCGGACAGGTGCGGCAGCCCCAGCATTTT
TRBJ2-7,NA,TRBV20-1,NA,CSASGSSYEQYF,TGCAGTGCTAGCGGGAGCTCCTACGAGCAGTACTTC
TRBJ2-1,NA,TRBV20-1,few,CSAPRVRGEQFF,TGCAGTGCCCCCCGGGTGCGCGGGGAGCAGTTCTTC
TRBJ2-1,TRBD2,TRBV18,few,CASSPTLAGGHNEQFF,TGTGCCAGCTCACCTACACTAGCGGGAGGCCACAATGAGCAGTTCTTC
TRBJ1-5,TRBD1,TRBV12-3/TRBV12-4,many,CASSLRTGGNQPQHF,TGTGCCAGCAGTTTAAGGACAGGGGGCAATCAGCCCCAGCATTTT
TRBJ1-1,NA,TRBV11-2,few,CASSLVGPNEGAFF,TGTGCCAGCAGCTTAGTCGGGCCTAATGAAGGAGCTTTCTTT
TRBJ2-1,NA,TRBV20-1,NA,CSVLLGGEQFF,TGCAGTGTCCTTCTGGGGGGTGAGCAGTTCTTC
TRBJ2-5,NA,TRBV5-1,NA,CASSLGGFRETQYF,TGCGCCAGCAGCTTGGGGGGCTTTCGAGAGACCCAGTACTTC
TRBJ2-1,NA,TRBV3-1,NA,CASSQEKKANEQFF,TGTGCCAGCAGCCAAGAAAAGAAGGCCAATGAGCAGTTCTTC
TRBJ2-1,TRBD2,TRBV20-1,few,CSALGTTTWGEQFF,TGCAGTGCCCTTGGGACTACCACCTGGGGGGAGCAGTTCTTC
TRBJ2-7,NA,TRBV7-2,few,CASSRGATFLYEQYF,TGTGCCAGCAGCCGGGGGGCGACATTCCTCTACGAGCAGTACTTC
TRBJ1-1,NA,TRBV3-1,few,CASSPAGPNTEAFF,TGTGCCAGCAGCCCGGCGGGTCCGAACACTGAAGCTTTCTTT
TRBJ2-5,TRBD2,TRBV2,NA,CACSSTRRGLAWGETQYF,TGTGCCTGCAGTTCCACCCGGCGGGGACTAGCTTGGGGGGAGACCCAGTACTTC
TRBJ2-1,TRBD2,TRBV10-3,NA,CAIWTSGSVEQFF,TGTGCCATCTGGACTAGCGGGAGCGTTGAGCAGTTCTTC
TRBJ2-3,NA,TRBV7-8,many,CASSSPPSQGTQYF,TGTGCCAGCAGCTCTCCACCTTCCCAGGGTACGCAGTATTTT
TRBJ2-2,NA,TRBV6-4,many,CASRENRFGELFF,TGTGCCAGCAGAGAAAATCGGTTCGGGGAGCTGTTTTTT
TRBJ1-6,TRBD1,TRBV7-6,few,CASSPRTGGFSPLHF,TGTGCCAGCAGCCCCCGGACAGGGGGCTTTTCACCCCTCCACTTT
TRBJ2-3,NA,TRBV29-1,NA,CSVVGTSTDTQYF,TGCAGCGTTGTTGGTACAAGCACAGATACGCAGTATTTT
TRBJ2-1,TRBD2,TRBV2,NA,CASRGTSGSGGEQFF,TGTGCCAGCAGGGGGACTAGCGGGAGTGGGGGTGAGCAGTTCTTC
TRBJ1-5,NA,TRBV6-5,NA,CASSYSQANQPQHF,TGTGCCAGCAGTTACTCCCAGGCCAATCAGCCCCAGCATTTT
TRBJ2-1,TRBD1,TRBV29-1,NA,CSVSHRGYNEQFF,TGCAGCGTTTCCCACAGGGGGTATAATGAGCAGTTCTTC
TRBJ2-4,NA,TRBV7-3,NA,CASSLSATAQNIQYF,TGTGCCAGCAGCTTAAGCGCCACGGCACAAAACATTCAGTACTTC
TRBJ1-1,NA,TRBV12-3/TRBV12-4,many,CASSALNPVNTEAFF,TGTGCCAGCAGTGCGTTAAACCCCGTGAACACTGAAGCTTTCTTT
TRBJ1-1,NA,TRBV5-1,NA,CASSLGQVEAFF,TGCGCCAGCAGCTTGGGGCAAGTTGAAGCTTTCTTT
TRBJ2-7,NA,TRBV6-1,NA,CASSALRNQYEQYF,TGTGCCAGCAGTGCCTTACGAAACCAGTACGAGCAGTACTTC
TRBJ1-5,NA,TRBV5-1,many,CASSLEGGNQPQHF,TGCGCCAGCAGCTTGGAAGGCGGTAATCAGCCCCAGCATTTT
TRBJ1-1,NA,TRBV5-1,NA,CASSLDAGEATEAFF,TGCGCCAGCAGCTTGGATGCGGGGGAGGCCACTGAAGCTTTCTTT